The sequence of this TCR beta chain was determined in a study of molecular identifiers for immune sequencing clone quantification. Study observations and caveats: Clones above 20 RNA copies contained over 98% of effector molecules but under 1% of naive ones.

Germline V gives CDR1 SGHTA, CDR2 FQGNSA. The CDR3 spans 14 residues. Between the trimmed V and J ends, which lost 5 bases and 3 bases, there was a span of 14 bases. This clonotype was found many times. Antigen unknown. The bulk TCR libraries were made with methods described before and with listed TCR primers. MiXCR, run by TCRdb on the PCR reads, gives a single entry per CDR3 protein. The data show fewer than 350,000 distinct CDR3 sequences, roughly 24% seen once. The sequence came from a human donor in good health. Some libraries in this study had Jurkat cell RNA spiked in. The V and J genes are TRBV7-2 and TRBJ2-7, with D possibly matching TRBD1 (6 bases). Sequencing was carried out using naive CD8+ T cells from blood, with Jurkat cell RNA spiked in. Subset denoted: FACS-sorted CD8+CD4-CCR7+CD45RA+ naive T cells. The CDR3: CASSPRDKDYEQYF. The DNA for the CDR3 is TGTGCCAGCAGCCCCCGGGACAAAGACTACGAGCAGTACTTC. The variable domain in full, with the rest retrieved from reference TRBV7-2 and TRBJ2-7, is GAGVSQSPSNKVTEKGKDVELRCDPISGHTALYWYRQSLGQGLEFLIYFQGNSAPDKSGLPSDRFSAERTGGSVSTLTIQRTQQEDSAVYLCASSPRDKDYEQYFGPGTRLTVT.